This entry concerns a single T cell receptor beta chain. These data are taken from a study of blood T cell repertoires in COVID-19. Repertoires were generated with immunoSEQ multiplex PCR, while TCRdb's copy carries only in-frame clones and drops some. The sample holds 200,000 to 250,000 clones, around 90% seen once. Per germline, CDR1 ENHRY and CDR2 SYGVKD. The V end lost 8 bases, the J end lost 5 bases, and 22 bases lay between the germline ends. CDR3 length equals 15 residues. Participant ages covered roughly 18 to 89 years across around 25 US areas. Sample: PBMCs or T cells enriched from blood (not recorded which). This clonotype was obtained from a woman in her twenties or thirties with acute COVID-19. V usage is TRBV10-3 and J usage is TRBJ2-7, with D possibly being TRBD2 (5 bases). Written as DNA, the CDR3 is TGTGCCATCGGACCAGATCGATCTCCGAGGGACGAGCAGTACTTC. This sequence encodes CAIGPDRSPRDEQYF.